In this sample, the clone carrying this T cell receptor beta chain turned up many times. This specimen comes from a study of tumor-infiltrating lymphocytes in primary liver carcinoma. Germline DNA was also extracted, with blood RNA taken from unsorted whole blood. A constant-region primer served to make TCR beta cDNA from around 540 ng total RNA. Libraries covering TCR beta were generated through three nested multiplex PCR rounds (using a slightly modified ARM-PCR). Primers for the first two PCR rounds were TRBV1-TRBV30 forward primers and a C-beta reverse primer (roughly 10 cycles per round). TCRdb called the multiplex PCR reads again in MiXCR, with one record for every CDR3 protein. Of 330,000 or so distinct CDR3 sequences listed, about two thirds were seen once; the top ten hold 5.5% to 8%. Trimming left V 5 bases short and J 2 bases short, with 12 bases between. The CDR3 has 15 residues.

This sequence was found in a man aged 35-49 years with primary liver carcinoma and hepatitis B virus infection. The chain joins TRBV12-3 or TRBV12-4 to TRBJ2-2; D is possibly TRBD2 (6 bases). Sample: peripheral blood. In nucleotides, the CDR3 is TGTGCCAGCAGTAGCTTCGCGGGAAACACCGGGGAGCTGTTTTTT. Translated, it gives CASSSFAGNTGELFF.